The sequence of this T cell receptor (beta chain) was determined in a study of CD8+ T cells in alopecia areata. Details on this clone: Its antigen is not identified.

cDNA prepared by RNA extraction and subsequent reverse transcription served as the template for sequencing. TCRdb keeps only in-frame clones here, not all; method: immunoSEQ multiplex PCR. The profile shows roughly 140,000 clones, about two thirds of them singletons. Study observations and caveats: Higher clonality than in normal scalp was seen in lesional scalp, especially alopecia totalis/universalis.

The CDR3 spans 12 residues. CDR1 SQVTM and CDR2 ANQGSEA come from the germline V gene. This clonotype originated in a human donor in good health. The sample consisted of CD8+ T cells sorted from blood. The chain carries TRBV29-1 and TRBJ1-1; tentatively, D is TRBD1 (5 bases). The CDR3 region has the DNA TGCATCCCGGGGGACGTCCGCACTGAAGCTTTCTTT. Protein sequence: CIPGDVRTEAFF.